A single sample gave rise to the 5 T cell receptor beta chains below, sequenced in a study of PD-1 blockade in mismatch repair-deficient tumors. Some clones are missing from TCRdb's copy, which holds only in-frame ones; the method was immunoSEQ multiplex PCR. The sample lists over 100,000 clones, about 80% occurring once. The sample in question was peripheral blood, obtained approximately 60 weeks after starting pembrolizumab. Source of these receptors: an adult with mismatch repair-deficient cancer.

V gene TRBV14 combines with J gene TRBJ2-4, with a tentative D call TRBD1 (5 bases). The V gene's germline CDR1 is SGHDN and CDR2 FVKESK. The CDR3 runs 14 residues. V lost 3 bases and J 4 bases, leaving 10 bases between the germline ends. The CDR3 spells CASSQGYRKNIQYF. The CDR3 DNA sequence: TGTGCCAGCAGCCAGGGATACAGGAAAAACATTCAGTACTTC. Combining the CDR3 with reference TRBV14 and TRBJ2-4 gives the whole variable domain EAGVTQFPSHSVIEKGQTVTLRCDPISGHDNLYWYRRVMGKEIKFLLHFVKESKQDESGMPNNRFLAERTGGTYSTLKVQPAELEDSGVYFCASSQGYRKNIQYFGAGTRLSVL.

The V gene is TRBV4-1, the J gene TRBJ1-2, with 7 bases lining up with TRBD1. With V trimmed by 0 bases and J by 1 base, 8 bases remained unmatched. Germline-derived CDR1 and CDR2 are MGHRA and YSYEKL. This CDR3 is built from 17 residues. The CDR3 nucleotides read TGCGCCAGCAGCCAAGAACGGCTCCGACAGGGTAACTATGGCTACACCTTC. It is translated as CASSQERLRQGNYGYTF.

The chain is built from TRBV6-1 and TRBJ2-7; TRBD2 agrees at 10 bases. V lost 1 base to trimming and J lost 3 bases; unmatched junction nucleotides: 6. The CDR3 has 16 amino acids. Germline lookup yields CDR1 MNHNS and CDR2 SASEGT. The CDR3 spells CASSEGLAGAFYEQYF. The CDR3, as DNA: TGTGCCAGCAGTGAAGGTCTAGCGGGAGCGTTCTACGAGCAGTACTTC.

V is TRBV4-1 and J is TRBJ2-1, with a weak D call TRBD2 (5 bases). Per the germline V gene, CDR1 is MGHRA and CDR2 is YSYEKL. V lost 4 bases and J 4 bases, leaving 14 bases between the germline ends. The CDR3 runs 15 residues. The CDR3 nucleotides are TGCGCCAGCAGCCCACTGGATAGCGAGTACAATGAGCAGTTCTTC. Its protein is CASSPLDSEYNEQFF.

V and J are TRBV7-2 and TRBJ1-3; TRBD1 matches 7 bases. In germline, CDR1 is SGHTA, CDR2 FQGNSA. This CDR3 spans 17 amino acids. V was pared by 1 base and J by 2 bases, with 8 bases of the junction left unmatched. The CDR3: CASSLGPPGTAGNTIYF. CDR3 nucleotide sequence: TGTGCCAGCAGCTTAGGGCCCCCAGGGACAGCTGGAAACACCATATATTTT.